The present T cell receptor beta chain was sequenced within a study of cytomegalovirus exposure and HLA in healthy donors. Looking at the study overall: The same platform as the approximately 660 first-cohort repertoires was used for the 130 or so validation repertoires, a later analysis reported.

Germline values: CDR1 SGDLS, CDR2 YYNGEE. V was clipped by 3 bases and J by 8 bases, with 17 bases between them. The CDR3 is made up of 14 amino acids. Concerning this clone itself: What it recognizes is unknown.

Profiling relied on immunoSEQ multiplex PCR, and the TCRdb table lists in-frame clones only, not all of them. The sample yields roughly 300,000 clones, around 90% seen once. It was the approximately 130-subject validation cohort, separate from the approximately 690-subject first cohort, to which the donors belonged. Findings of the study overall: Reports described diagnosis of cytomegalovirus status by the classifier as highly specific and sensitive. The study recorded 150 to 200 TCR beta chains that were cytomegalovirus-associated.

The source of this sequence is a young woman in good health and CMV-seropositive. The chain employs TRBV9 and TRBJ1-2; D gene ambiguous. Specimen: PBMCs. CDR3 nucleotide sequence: TGTGCCAGCAGCGGGGGTATGGGCATGCTGGGCTACACCTTC. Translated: CASSGGMGMLGYTF.